Listed below are T cell receptor beta chains from one sample, sequenced in a study of CD8+CD57+ T cells in acquired aplastic anemia. A single record per CDR3 protein comes from TCRdb applying MiXCR to the reads. Of some 16,000 distinct CDR3 sequences in the sample, 30% to 45% were seen once. Sample: CD8+CD57+ T cells sorted from PBMCs. The receptors here all came from a human donor with aplastic anemia. CDR3s include the opening cysteine and the closing phenylalanine or tryptophan. A D gene is named only where the DNA matches it firmly. Clone size appears in some rows only: once, few, many, or a class for an expanded clone.

abundance,d_gene,j_gene,v_gene,CDR3aa,CDR3nt
.,.,TRBJ1-4,TRBV20-1,CSVPRGANEKLFF,TGCAGTGTTCCGAGGGGGGCTAATGAAAAACTGTTTTTT
.,.,TRBJ2-7,TRBV9,CASDPLTASYEQYF,TGTGCCAGTGATCCGCTGACAGCTTCCTACGAGCAGTACTTC
many,.,TRBJ1-6,TRBV11-1,CASSAAGPDNLASPLHF,TGTGCCAGCAGCGCCGCGGGGCCGGACAATTTGGCCTCACCCCTCCACTTT
once,.,TRBJ2-1,TRBV9,CASSGGASSYNEQFF,TGTGCCAGCAGCGGGGGGGCAAGCTCCTACAATGAGCAGTTCTTC
few,.,TRBJ1-5,TRBV25-1,CASSMGSDQPQHF,TGTGCCAGCAGTATGGGGTCGGATCAGCCCCAGCATTTT
.,.,TRBJ2-7,TRBV7-9,CATSDPYEQYF,TGTGCCACCTCGGACCCCTACGAGCAGTACTTC
.,.,TRBJ1-2,TRBV19,CASRTGVNYGYTF,TGTGCCAGTAGGACAGGCGTTAACTATGGCTACACCTTC
.,TRBD2,TRBJ2-1,TRBV3-1,CASSQDYGGAYNEQPF,TGTGCCAGCAGCCAGGATTACGGGGGGGCCTACAATGAGCAGCCCTTC
.,.,TRBJ2-2,TRBV15,CATSSPYLARNTGELFF,TGTGCCACCAGCAGCCCCTACTTAGCCCGAAACACCGGGGAGCTGTTTTTT
.,.,TRBJ1-2,TRBV5-4,CASSLAAQDYGYTF,TGTGCCAGCAGCTTGGCTGCACAGGACTATGGCTACACCTTC
many,.,TRBJ1-2,TRBV5-6,CASSYGKGGANYGYTF,TGTGCCAGCAGCTACGGAAAGGGGGGGGCTAACTATGGCTACACCTTC
.,.,TRBJ1-1,TRBV20-1,CSAKQPGRWNTEAFF,TGCAGTGCGAAACAACCGGGACGGTGGAACACTGAAGCTTTCTTT
.,.,TRBJ2-2,TRBV7-3,CASSAADSGELFF,TGTGCCAGCAGCGCGGCCGACTCCGGGGAGCTGTTTTTT
.,TRBD1,TRBJ2-5,TRBV7-9,CASSRDRGLPETQYF,TGTGCCAGCTCCCGGGACAGGGGCCTTCCAGAGACCCAGTACTTC
.,.,TRBJ2-7,TRBV20-1,CSASGTSYEQYF,TGCAGTGCTAGCGGGACGTCCTACGAGCAGTACTTC
few,.,TRBJ1-1,TRBV15,CATSRDLSSEAFF,TGTGCCACCAGCAGAGATCTTTCATCTGAAGCTTTCTTT
once,.,TRBJ2-3,TRBV5-1,CASSENRDAQYF,TGCGCCAGCAGCGAAAACCGGGACGCCCAGTATTTT
few,.,TRBJ2-2,TRBV19,CASSQDLKGTGELFF,TGTGCCAGTAGTCAGGACTTGAAGGGGACCGGGGAGCTGTTTTTT
.,.,TRBJ1-4,TRBV5-1,CASSRGSLSNEKLFF,TGCGCCAGCAGCCGTGGCAGCCTATCGAATGAAAAACTGTTTTTT
.,.,TRBJ2-1,TRBV15,CAASSLVDRSGFDEQFF,TGTGCCGCCAGCAGCTTGGTTGATAGGTCCGGGTTCGATGAGCAGTTCTTC
.,TRBD1,TRBJ1-2,TRBV29-1,CSVESGQGNYGYTF,TGCAGCGTTGAATCTGGACAGGGTAACTATGGCTACACCTTC
few,.,TRBJ2-2,TRBV7-6,CASSLTNTGELFF,TGTGCCAGCAGCCTAACGAACACCGGGGAGCTGTTTTTT
many,TRBD2,TRBJ2-1,TRBV24-1,CATSDLGTRNNEQFF,TGTGCCACCAGTGACCTCGGGACTAGGAACAATGAGCAGTTCTTC
.,TRBD2,TRBJ2-7,TRBV5-6,CASSLVAGDYEQYF,TGTGCCAGCAGCTTGGTGGCGGGAGATTACGAGCAGTACTTC
.,TRBD1,TRBJ1-3,TRBV11-2,CASSICYRGSHSSGNTIYF,TGTGCCAGCAGCATCTGCTACAGGGGTTCCCACTCCTCTGGAAACACCATATATTTT
few,.,TRBJ2-7,TRBV11-2,CASSLPRTNPGYEQYF,TGTGCCAGCAGCTTACCAAGGACAAATCCCGGATACGAGCAGTACTTC
.,TRBD2,TRBJ2-1,TRBV11-2,CASSFPRTSGGANEQFF,TGTGCCAGCAGCTTTCCTCGAACTAGCGGGGGGGCCAATGAGCAGTTCTTC
few,.,TRBJ2-3,TRBV7-6,CASSPFDGDTQYF,TGTGCCAGCAGCCCTTTTGACGGGGATACGCAGTATTTT
few,.,TRBJ2-1,TRBV7-6,CASSFFGDEQFF,TGTGCCAGCAGCTTCTTTGGGGATGAGCAGTTCTTC
.,TRBD1,TRBJ2-5,TRBV25-1,CASSEGEQGIGETQYF,TGTGCCAGCAGTGAAGGTGAACAGGGGATCGGCGAGACCCAGTACTTC
many,TRBD2,TRBJ2-5,TRBV12-5,CAIATSGGVTETQYF,TGTGCTATCGCGACTAGCGGGGGGGTAACGGAGACCCAGTACTTC
.,.,TRBJ2-7,TRBV7-2,CASSLSPGAREQYF,TGTGCCAGCAGCTTATCTCCGGGAGCTCGCGAGCAGTACTTC
.,TRBD2,TRBJ2-5,TRBV7-2,CASSLIRTSGETQYF,TGTGCCAGCAGCTTAATAAGGACTAGCGGGGAGACCCAGTACTTC
many,.,TRBJ2-7,TRBV11-3,CASSYGSGLEQYF,TGTGCCAGCAGCTACGGTAGTGGTCTCGAGCAGTACTTC
.,TRBD1,TRBJ1-2,TRBV25-1,CASSEWTGGVGYTF,TGTGCCAGCAGTGAATGGACAGGGGGCGTTGGCTACACCTTC
few,.,TRBJ2-7,TRBV7-8,CASSSHYEQYF,TGTGCCAGCAGCTCCCACTACGAGCAGTACTTC